The present T cell receptor beta chain was sequenced within a study of early T cells in non-severe SARS-CoV-2 infection. Unique molecular identifiers were affixed to single, distinct cDNA molecules. TCRdb redid the calling of the 5' RACE reads with MiXCR, one entry per CDR3 protein. Of more than 75,000 distinct CDR3 sequences in the sample, less than 15% were seen once. The CDR3 contains 15 residues. Trimming took 1 base from V and 5 from J; bases not matched to a gene: 3. Germline V gene data show CDR1 as SGHRS and CDR2 as YFSETQ. Many counts were recorded for this clonotype. This chain links TRBV5-1 with TRBJ1-6; 7 nucleotides line up with TRBD1. Input material: whole blood. This sequence originates from an adult who was a healthcare worker with PCR-confirmed SARS-CoV-2 infection or an uninfected control (not recorded which). Here the CDR3 DNA reads TGCGCCAGCAGCTTGTCAGGGGGAGATAATTCACCCCTCCACTTT. Amino acid sequence: CASSLSGGDNSPLHF.